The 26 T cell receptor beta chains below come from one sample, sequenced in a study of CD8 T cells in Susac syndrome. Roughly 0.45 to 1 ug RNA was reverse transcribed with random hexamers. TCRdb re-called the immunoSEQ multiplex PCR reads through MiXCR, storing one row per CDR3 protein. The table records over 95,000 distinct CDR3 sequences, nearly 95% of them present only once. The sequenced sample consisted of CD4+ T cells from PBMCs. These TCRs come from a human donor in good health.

The CDR3: CASSLFDNGYTF. CDR3 coding DNA: TGTGCCAGCAGCTTATTCGATAATGGCTACACCTTC. The chain uses TRBV13 and TRBJ1-2; D gene unclear. CDR1 and CDR2 (germline): PRHDT, FYEKMQ (reference sequence). The CDR3 runs to 12 residues. The ends were cut back, 2 bases at V and 6 bases at J, with 7 bases in the middle. Full variable domain (outside the CDR3, taken from reference TRBV13 and TRBJ1-2): AAGVIQSPRHLIKEKRETATLKCYPIPRHDTVYWYQQGPGQDPQFLISFYEKMQSDKGSIPDRFSAQQFSDYHSELNMSSLELGDSALYFCASSLFDNGYTFGSGTRLTVV.

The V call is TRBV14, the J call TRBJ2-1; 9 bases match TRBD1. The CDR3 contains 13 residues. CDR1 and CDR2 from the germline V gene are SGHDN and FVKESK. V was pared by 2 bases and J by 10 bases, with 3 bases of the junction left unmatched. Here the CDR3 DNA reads TGTGCCAGCAGCCAACCGACAGGGGGGGAGCAGTTCTTC. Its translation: CASSQPTGGEQFF. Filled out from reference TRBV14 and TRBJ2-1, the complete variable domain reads EAGVTQFPSHSVIEKGQTVTLRCDPISGHDNLYWYRRVMGKEIKFLLHFVKESKQDESGMPNNRFLAERTGGTYSTLKVQPAELEDSGVYFCASSQPTGGEQFFGPGTRLTVL.

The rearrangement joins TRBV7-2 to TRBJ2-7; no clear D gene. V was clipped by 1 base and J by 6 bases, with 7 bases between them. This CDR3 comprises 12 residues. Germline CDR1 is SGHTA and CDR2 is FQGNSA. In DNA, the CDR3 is TGTGCCAGCAGCTTAGGGGGTCGCGAGCAGTACTTC. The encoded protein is CASSLGGREQYF.

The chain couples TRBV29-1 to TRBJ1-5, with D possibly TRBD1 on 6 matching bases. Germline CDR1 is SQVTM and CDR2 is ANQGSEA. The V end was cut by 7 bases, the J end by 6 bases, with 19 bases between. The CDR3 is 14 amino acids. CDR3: CSARTDSGGQPQHF. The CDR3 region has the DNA TGCAGCGCCCGGACAGACTCGGGGGGTCAGCCCCAGCATTTT.

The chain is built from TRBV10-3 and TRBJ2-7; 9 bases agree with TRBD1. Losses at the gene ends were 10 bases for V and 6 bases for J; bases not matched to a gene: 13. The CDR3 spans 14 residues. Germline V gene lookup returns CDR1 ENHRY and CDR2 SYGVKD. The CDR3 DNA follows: TGTGCCACTTCACGGGACAGGGTCGCCGCCGAGCAGTACTTC. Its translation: CATSRDRVAAEQYF.

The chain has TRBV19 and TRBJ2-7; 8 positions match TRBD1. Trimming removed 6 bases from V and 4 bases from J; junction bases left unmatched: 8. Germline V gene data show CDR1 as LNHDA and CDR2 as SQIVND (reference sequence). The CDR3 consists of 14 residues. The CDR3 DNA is TGTGCCAGTAGCCTGGGACAGGTGGGTTACGAGCAGTACTTC. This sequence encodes CASSLGQVGYEQYF.

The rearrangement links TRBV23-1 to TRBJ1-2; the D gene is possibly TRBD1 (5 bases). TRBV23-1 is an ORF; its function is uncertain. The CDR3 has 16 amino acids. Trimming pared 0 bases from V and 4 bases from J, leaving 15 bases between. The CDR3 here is CASSQSWTNNRYGYTF. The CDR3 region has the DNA TGCGCCAGCAGTCAATCTTGGACAAACAACCGCTATGGCTACACCTTC.

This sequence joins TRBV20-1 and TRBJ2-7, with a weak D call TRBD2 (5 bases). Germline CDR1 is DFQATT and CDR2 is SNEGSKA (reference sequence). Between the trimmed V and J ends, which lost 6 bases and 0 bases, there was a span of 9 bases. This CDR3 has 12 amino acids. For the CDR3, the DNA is TGCAGTGCAGACCGGGACTCCTACGAGCAGTACTTC. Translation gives CSADRDSYEQYF.

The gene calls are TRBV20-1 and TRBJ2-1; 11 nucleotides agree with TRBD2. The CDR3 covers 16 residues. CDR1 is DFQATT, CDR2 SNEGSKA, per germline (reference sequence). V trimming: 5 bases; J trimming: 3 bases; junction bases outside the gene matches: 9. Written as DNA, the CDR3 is TGCAGTGCTTCTCCGGGACTAGCGGCTAACTACAATGAGCAGTTCTTC. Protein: CSASPGLAANYNEQFF.

The CDR3 reads CASSYGQTNQPQHF. CDR3 sequence (DNA): TGTGCCAGCAGTTACGGTCAGACCAATCAGCCCCAGCATTTT. The chain joins TRBV6-2 or TRBV6-3 to TRBJ1-5; no definite D call. This CDR3 region has 14 residues. Looked up from germline, CDR1 is MNHEY and CDR2 is SVGEGT. Between the trimmed V and J ends, which lost 2 bases and 3 bases, there was a span of 8 bases.

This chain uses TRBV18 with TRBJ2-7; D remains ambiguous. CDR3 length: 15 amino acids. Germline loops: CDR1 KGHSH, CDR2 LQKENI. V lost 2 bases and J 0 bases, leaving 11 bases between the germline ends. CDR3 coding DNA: TGTGCCAGCTCACCATACCCTAGTGACTCCTACGAGCAGTACTTC. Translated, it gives CASSPYPSDSYEQYF.

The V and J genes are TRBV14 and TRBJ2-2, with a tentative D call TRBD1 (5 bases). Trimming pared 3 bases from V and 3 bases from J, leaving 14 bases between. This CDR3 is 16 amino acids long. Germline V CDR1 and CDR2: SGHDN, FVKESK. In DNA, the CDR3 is TGTGCCAGCAGCCACAAACCCCAGGGATACACCGGGGAGCTGTTTTTT. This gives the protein CASSHKPQGYTGELFF.

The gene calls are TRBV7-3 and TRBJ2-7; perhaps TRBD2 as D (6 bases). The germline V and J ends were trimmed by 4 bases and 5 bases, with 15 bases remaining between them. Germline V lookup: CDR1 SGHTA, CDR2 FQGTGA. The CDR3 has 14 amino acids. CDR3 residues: CASSSYGGVNEQYF. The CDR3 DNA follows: TGTGCCAGCAGCTCCTACGGGGGAGTCAACGAGCAGTACTTC.

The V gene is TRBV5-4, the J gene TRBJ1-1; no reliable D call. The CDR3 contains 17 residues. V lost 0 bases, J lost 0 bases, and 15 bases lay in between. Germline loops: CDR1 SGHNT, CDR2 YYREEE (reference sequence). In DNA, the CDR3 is TGTGCCAGCAGCTTGGTTGGGCAGGCCCTTATGAACACTGAAGCTTTCTTT. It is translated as CASSLVGQALMNTEAFF.

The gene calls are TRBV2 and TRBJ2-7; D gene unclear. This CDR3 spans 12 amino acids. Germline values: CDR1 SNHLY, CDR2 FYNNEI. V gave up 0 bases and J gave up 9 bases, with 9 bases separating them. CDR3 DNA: TGTGCCAGCAGTGAAGCGCCCCTCCTGCAGTACTTC. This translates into CASSEAPLLQYF.

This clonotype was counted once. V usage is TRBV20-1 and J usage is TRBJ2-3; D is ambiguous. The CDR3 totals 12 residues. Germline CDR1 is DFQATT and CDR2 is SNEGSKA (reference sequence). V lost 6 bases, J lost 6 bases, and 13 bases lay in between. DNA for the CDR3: TGCAGTGCGTTACCTCGCGTCGATACGCAGTATTTT. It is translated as CSALPRVDTQYF.

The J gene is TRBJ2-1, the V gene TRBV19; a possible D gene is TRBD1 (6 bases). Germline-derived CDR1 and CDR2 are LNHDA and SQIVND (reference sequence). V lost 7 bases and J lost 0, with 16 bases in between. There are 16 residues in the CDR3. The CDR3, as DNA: TGTGCCAGTAAGACTCAGGGGATCGACTCCTACAATGAGCAGTTCTTC. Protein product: CASKTQGIDSYNEQFF.

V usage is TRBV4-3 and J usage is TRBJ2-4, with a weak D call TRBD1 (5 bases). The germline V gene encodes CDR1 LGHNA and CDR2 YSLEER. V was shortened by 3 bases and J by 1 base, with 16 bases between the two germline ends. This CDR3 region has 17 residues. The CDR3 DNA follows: TGCGCCAGCAGCCATGGGGCCGCGGCAGGGGCCAAAAACATTCAGTACTTC. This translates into CASSHGAAAGAKNIQYF.

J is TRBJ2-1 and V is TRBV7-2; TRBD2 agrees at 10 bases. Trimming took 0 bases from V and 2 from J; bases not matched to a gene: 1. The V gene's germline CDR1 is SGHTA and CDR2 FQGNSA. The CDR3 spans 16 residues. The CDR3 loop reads CASSLAGLATYNEQFF. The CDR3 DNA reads TGTGCCAGCAGCTTAGCGGGACTAGCGACCTACAATGAGCAGTTCTTC.

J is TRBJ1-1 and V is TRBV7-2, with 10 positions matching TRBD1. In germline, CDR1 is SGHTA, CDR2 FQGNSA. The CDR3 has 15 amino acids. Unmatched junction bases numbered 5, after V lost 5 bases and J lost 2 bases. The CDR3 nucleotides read TGTGCCAGCAGCGACAGGGGGCTCCCAAACACTGAAGCTTTCTTT. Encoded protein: CASSDRGLPNTEAFF.

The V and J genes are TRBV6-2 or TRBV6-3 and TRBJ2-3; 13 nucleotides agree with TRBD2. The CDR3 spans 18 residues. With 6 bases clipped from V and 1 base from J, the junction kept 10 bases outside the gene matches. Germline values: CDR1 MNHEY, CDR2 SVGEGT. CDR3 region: CASRAGLAGSIGTDTQYF. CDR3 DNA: TGTGCCAGCAGAGCGGGACTAGCGGGGTCAATCGGCACAGATACGCAGTATTTT.

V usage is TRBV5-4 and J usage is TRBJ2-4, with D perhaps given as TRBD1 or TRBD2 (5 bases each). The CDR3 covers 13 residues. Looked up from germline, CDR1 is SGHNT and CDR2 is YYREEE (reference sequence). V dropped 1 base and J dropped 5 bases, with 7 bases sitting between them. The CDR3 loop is CASSLRGENIQYF. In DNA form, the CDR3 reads TGTGCCAGCAGCTTGCGAGGGGAAAACATTCAGTACTTC.

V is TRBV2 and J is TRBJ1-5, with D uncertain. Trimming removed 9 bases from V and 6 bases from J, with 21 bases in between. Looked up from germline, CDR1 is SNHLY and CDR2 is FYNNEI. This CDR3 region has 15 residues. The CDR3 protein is CARPRRAIIGQPQHF. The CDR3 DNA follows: TGTGCCAGGCCGAGGAGGGCTATTATAGGTCAGCCCCAGCATTTT.

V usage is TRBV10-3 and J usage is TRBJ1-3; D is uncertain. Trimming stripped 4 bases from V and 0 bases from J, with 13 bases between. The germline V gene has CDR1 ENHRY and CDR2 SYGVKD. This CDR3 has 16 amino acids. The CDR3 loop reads CAISAAPAGSGNTIYF. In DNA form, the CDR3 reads TGTGCCATCAGTGCAGCCCCGGCAGGCTCTGGAAACACCATATATTTT.

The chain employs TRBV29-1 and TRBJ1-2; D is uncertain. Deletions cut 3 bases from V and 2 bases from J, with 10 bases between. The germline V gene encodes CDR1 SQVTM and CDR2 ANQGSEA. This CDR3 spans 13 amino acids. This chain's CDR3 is CSVDDTINYGYTF. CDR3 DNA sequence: TGCAGCGTTGACGACACCATAAACTATGGCTACACCTTC.

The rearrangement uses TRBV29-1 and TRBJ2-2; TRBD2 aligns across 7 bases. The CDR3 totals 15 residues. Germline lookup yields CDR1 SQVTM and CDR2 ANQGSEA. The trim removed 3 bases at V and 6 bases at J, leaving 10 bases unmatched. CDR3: CSVDWGGETAGELFF. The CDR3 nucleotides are TGCAGCGTTGACTGGGGGGGGGAAACGGCCGGGGAGCTGTTTTTT.